The rows below give T cell receptor beta chains drawn from one sample of a study of blood T cell repertoires in COVID-19. Assay used: immunoSEQ multiplex PCR; TCRdb lists only in-frame clones, some missing. The sample carries 100,000 or so clones, roughly 69% recorded once. The material sequenced was peripheral blood. All receptors come from a man at least 80 years old with acute or convalescent COVID-19. The CDR3 runs from the conserved cysteine through the conserved F or W. The D gene is left open where the match is weak. Size values are once, few and many counts, or a class for expanded clones, and some rows have none.

CDR3nt,CDR3aa,j_gene,abundance,d_gene,len,v_gene
TGCAGTGCCGGACTCGCCTACGAGCAGTACTTC,CSAGLAYEQYF,TRBJ2-7,few,.,11,TRBV20-1
TGTGCCAGCCAATCAGCAGGGGATTCACCCCTCCACTTT,CASQSAGDSPLHF,TRBJ1-6,.,.,13,TRBV28
TGTGCCAGCAGCTTGGGGGCCCCCTACGAGCAGTACTTC,CASSLGAPYEQYF,TRBJ2-7,.,.,13,TRBV11-2
TGTGCCAGCACCCAAGAGGTGAACACTGAAGCTTTCTTT,CASTQEVNTEAFF,TRBJ1-1,.,.,13,TRBV28
TGTGCCAGCAGCACTCGGTGGTCCCGATCTGGGGCCAACGTCCTGACTTTC,CASSTRWSRSGANVLTF,TRBJ2-6,.,.,17,TRBV7-9
TGTGCCAGCTCACCATTAGACGACGGGGGTTACAATGAGCAGTTCTTC,CASSPLDDGGYNEQFF,TRBJ2-1,few,.,16,TRBV18
TGTGCCAGCAGCCAAGTGGCAGAGGATTCACCCCTCCACTTT,CASSQVAEDSPLHF,TRBJ1-6,.,.,14,TRBV3-1/TRBV3-2
TGTGCCAGCAGCAAAGTGACTAGCGTCGTCGCCGAGCAGTACTTC,CASSKVTSVVAEQYF,TRBJ2-7,.,.,15,TRBV21-1
TGCGCCAGCGGGGGGGCGCGAACCGGGGAGCTGTTTTTT,CASGGARTGELFF,TRBJ2-2,few,.,13,TRBV10-1
TGTGCCAGCAGCTTAACCACTAGTTCAAATGAGCAGTTCTTC,CASSLTTSSNEQFF,TRBJ2-1,.,.,14,TRBV7-2
TGTGCCAGTAGTCCTCAACAGGGGAATCAGCCCCAGCATTTT,CASSPQQGNQPQHF,TRBJ1-5,once,TRBD1,14,TRBV19
TGTGCCAGCATCCCGGACAGGGTGAATGAAAAACTGTTTTTT,CASIPDRVNEKLFF,TRBJ1-4,.,TRBD1,14,TRBV2
TGTGCCAGTAGTCGCGAGGGCCAGGATACGCAGTATTTT,CASSREGQDTQYF,TRBJ2-3,.,.,13,TRBV19
TGTGCCTGGGTGACAGGTTATAACACTGAAGCTTTCTTT,CAWVTGYNTEAFF,TRBJ1-1,.,.,13,TRBV30
TGTGCCAGCGTGGGTCAGGGAGGGGGAGAGACCCAGTACTTC,CASVGQGGGETQYF,TRBJ2-5,.,.,14,TRBV2
TGTGCCAGCAGAGCAACAGGGAGTGGAAACACCATATATTTT,CASRATGSGNTIYF,TRBJ1-3,.,.,14,TRBV6-5
TGTGCCAGCAGTGAATCAGGACTGGGCAGGAAGAACACTGAAGCTTTCTTT,CASSESGLGRKNTEAFF,TRBJ1-1,once,.,17,TRBV25-1
TGTGCCAGCAGCCTGGACAGGGAGGCTGAAGCTTTCTTT,CASSLDREAEAFF,TRBJ1-1,.,TRBD1,13,TRBV14
TGTGCCAGTAGTACCATTCCCCCCTACGAGCAGTACTTC,CASSTIPPYEQYF,TRBJ2-7,.,.,13,TRBV19
TGCGCCAGCAGCCGGACTAGCGGGACCTCCTACAATGAGCAGTTCTTC,CASSRTSGTSYNEQFF,TRBJ2-1,.,TRBD2,16,TRBV4-3
TGTGCCAGCATGTCGGGACAGGGCGTCACAGATACGCAGTATTTT,CASMSGQGVTDTQYF,TRBJ2-3,.,TRBD1,15,TRBV27
TGTGCCAGCAGCACAGGGACTAGCGGTTCTACCTACGAGCAGTACTTC,CASSTGTSGSTYEQYF,TRBJ2-7,.,TRBD2,16,TRBV7-9
TGTGCCAGCAGCCAAGCCCGAGGACTAGCGGCCTCACTGTACTACGAGCAGTACTTC,CASSQARGLAASLYYEQYF,TRBJ2-7,.,TRBD2,19,TRBV3-1/TRBV3-2
TGTGCCAGCAGTTCAACACACTACAGGGTCGCGGGCTATGGCTACACCTTC,CASSSTHYRVAGYGYTF,TRBJ1-2,.,.,17,TRBV28